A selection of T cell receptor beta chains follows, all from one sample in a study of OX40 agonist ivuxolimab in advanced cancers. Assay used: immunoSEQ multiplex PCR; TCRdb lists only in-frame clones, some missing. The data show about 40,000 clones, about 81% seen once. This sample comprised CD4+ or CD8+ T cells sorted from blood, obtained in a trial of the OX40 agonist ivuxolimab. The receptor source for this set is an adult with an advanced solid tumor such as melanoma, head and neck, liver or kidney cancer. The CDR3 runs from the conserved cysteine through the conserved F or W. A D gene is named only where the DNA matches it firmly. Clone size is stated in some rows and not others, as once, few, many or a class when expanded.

cdr3_aa: CASSLRVADTQYF
cdr3_nt: TGTGCCAGCAGCTTACGAGTAGCGGATACGCAGTATTTT
j_call: TRBJ2-3
d_call: .
v_call: TRBV7-3
clone_size: .

cdr3_aa: CSVGGVAGYTF
cdr3_nt: TGCAGCGTTGGGGGGGTGGCTGGCTACACCTTC
j_call: TRBJ1-2
d_call: .
v_call: TRBV29-1
clone_size: few

cdr3_aa: CASSLGTPRDNEQFF
cdr3_nt: TGTGCCAGCTCACTAGGGACTCCCCGAGACAATGAGCAGTTCTTC
j_call: TRBJ2-1
d_call: .
v_call: TRBV18
clone_size: .

cdr3_aa: CASRQGRLETQYF
cdr3_nt: TGTGCCAGCAGACAAGGGAGACTGGAGACCCAGTACTTC
j_call: TRBJ2-5
d_call: .
v_call: TRBV7-2
clone_size: .

cdr3_aa: CASSSRISGNTIYF
cdr3_nt: TGTGCCAGCAGTTCTCGCATCTCTGGAAACACCATATATTTT
j_call: TRBJ1-3
d_call: .
v_call: TRBV27
clone_size: .

cdr3_aa: CASRINRGDTGELFF
cdr3_nt: TGTGCCAGCAGAATTAACCGGGGGGACACCGGGGAGCTGTTTTTT
j_call: TRBJ2-2
d_call: TRBD2
v_call: TRBV6-4
clone_size: .

cdr3_aa: CAWSSDRGPYNEQFF
cdr3_nt: TGTGCCTGGAGCTCCGACAGGGGGCCCTACAATGAGCAGTTCTTC
j_call: TRBJ2-1
d_call: TRBD1
v_call: TRBV30
clone_size: .

cdr3_aa: CASSLRYGELFF
cdr3_nt: TGTGCCAGCAGCTTACGATACGGGGAGCTGTTTTTT
j_call: TRBJ2-2
d_call: .
v_call: TRBV7-2
clone_size: .

cdr3_aa: CASSVGGSGRAYEQFF
cdr3_nt: TGTGCCAGCAGCGTAGGGGGTAGCGGGAGGGCCTATGAGCAGTTCTTC
j_call: TRBJ2-1
d_call: TRBD2
v_call: TRBV9
clone_size: .

cdr3_aa: CASSIVAGDLEAFF
cdr3_nt: TGTGCCAGTAGTATAGTTGCGGGAGATCTTGAAGCTTTCTTT
j_call: TRBJ1-1
d_call: .
v_call: TRBV19
clone_size: .

cdr3_aa: CASDWGGAAGANVLTF
cdr3_nt: TGTGCCAGCGACTGGGGGGGCGCGGCCGGGGCCAACGTCCTGACTTTC
j_call: TRBJ2-6
d_call: .
v_call: TRBV2
clone_size: .

cdr3_aa: CASSLGGDVGTDTQYF
cdr3_nt: TGTGCCAGCAGTTTAGGAGGGGATGTGGGGACAGATACGCAGTATTTT
j_call: TRBJ2-3
d_call: .
v_call: TRBV28
clone_size: .

cdr3_aa: CASSPDRAEAFF
cdr3_nt: TGTGCCAGCAGCCCGGACCGGGCTGAAGCTTTCTTT
j_call: TRBJ1-1
d_call: .
v_call: TRBV5-6
clone_size: .

cdr3_aa: CASSRFGSGSGANVLTF
cdr3_nt: TGTGCCAGCAGTCGGTTCGGAAGCGGGTCTGGGGCCAACGTCCTGACTTTC
j_call: TRBJ2-6
d_call: .
v_call: TRBV27
clone_size: .

cdr3_aa: CATSSGPQVSYNEQFF
cdr3_nt: TGTGCCACCAGCAGCGGGCCTCAAGTAAGCTACAATGAGCAGTTCTTC
j_call: TRBJ2-1
d_call: .
v_call: TRBV15
clone_size: .

cdr3_aa: CASSLERDRYNEQFF
cdr3_nt: TGTGCCAGCAGCTTAGAGCGGGATCGATACAATGAGCAGTTCTTC
j_call: TRBJ2-1
d_call: TRBD2
v_call: TRBV7-6
clone_size: .

cdr3_aa: CASSLEPFSGNTIYF
cdr3_nt: TGTGCCAGCAGCTTGGAGCCTTTCTCTGGAAACACCATATATTTT
j_call: TRBJ1-3
d_call: .
v_call: TRBV5-8
clone_size: .

cdr3_aa: CASRKGGSETQYF
cdr3_nt: TGTGCCAGCAGGAAAGGGGGCAGTGAGACCCAGTACTTC
j_call: TRBJ2-5
d_call: TRBD1
v_call: TRBV27
clone_size: .

cdr3_aa: CSVEDEGVNTEAFF
cdr3_nt: TGCAGCGTTGAAGATGAGGGAGTAAACACTGAAGCTTTCTTT
j_call: TRBJ1-1
d_call: .
v_call: TRBV29-1
clone_size: .

cdr3_aa: CASSSTAPLGGGYTF
cdr3_nt: TGTGCCAGCAGCTCTACAGCGCCCTTAGGGGGAGGCTACACCTTC
j_call: TRBJ1-2
d_call: .
v_call: TRBV14
clone_size: once

cdr3_aa: CSAGHPNYGYTF
cdr3_nt: TGCAGCGCGGGACATCCTAACTATGGCTACACCTTC
j_call: TRBJ1-2
d_call: .
v_call: TRBV29-1
clone_size: .

cdr3_aa: CASSFGQGHEKLFF
cdr3_nt: TGCGCCAGCAGCTTCGGACAGGGGCATGAAAAACTGTTTTTT
j_call: TRBJ1-4
d_call: TRBD1
v_call: TRBV5-1
clone_size: .

cdr3_aa: CASSEGLAYEQYF
cdr3_nt: TGTGCCAGCAGTGAAGGGCTAGCCTACGAGCAGTACTTC
j_call: TRBJ2-7
d_call: .
v_call: TRBV6-1
clone_size: few

cdr3_aa: CAISDGRGGEKLFF
cdr3_nt: TGTGCCATCAGTGACGGGAGGGGGGGTGAAAAACTGTTTTTT
j_call: TRBJ1-4
d_call: .
v_call: TRBV10-3
clone_size: .

cdr3_aa: CASSFLAGDNEQFF
cdr3_nt: TGTGCCAGCAGCTTCCTAGCGGGAGACAATGAGCAGTTCTTC
j_call: TRBJ2-1
d_call: TRBD2
v_call: TRBV7-3
clone_size: .

cdr3_aa: CASSFSESPYEQYF
cdr3_nt: TGTGCCAGCAGCTTCTCCGAATCCCCCTACGAGCAGTACTTC
j_call: TRBJ2-7
d_call: .
v_call: TRBV7-2
clone_size: .

cdr3_aa: CASSLGQAPYGYTF
cdr3_nt: TGTGCCAGCAGCTTGGGCCAGGCCCCGTATGGCTACACCTTC
j_call: TRBJ1-2
d_call: .
v_call: TRBV5-6
clone_size: .

cdr3_aa: CASSLMTRGGENEQFF
cdr3_nt: TGTGCCAGCAGCTTAATGACCAGGGGAGGGGAAAATGAGCAGTTCTTC
j_call: TRBJ2-1
d_call: .
v_call: TRBV7-3
clone_size: .

cdr3_aa: CASSLRSVGGSGANVLTF
cdr3_nt: TGTGCCAGCAGCCTAAGATCCGTGGGGGGCTCTGGGGCCAACGTCCTGACTTTC
j_call: TRBJ2-6
d_call: .
v_call: TRBV9
clone_size: .

cdr3_aa: CASSVTRSEAFF
cdr3_nt: TGTGCCAGCAGTGTGACGAGGAGTGAAGCTTTCTTT
j_call: TRBJ1-1
d_call: .
v_call: TRBV2
clone_size: .

cdr3_aa: CATRYRVGTEAFF
cdr3_nt: TGTGCCACTAGGTACAGGGTGGGCACTGAAGCTTTCTTT
j_call: TRBJ1-1
d_call: .
v_call: TRBV15
clone_size: .

cdr3_aa: CASSLLTGQGANTGELFF
cdr3_nt: TGTGCCAGCAGCTTACTAACCGGACAGGGAGCGAACACCGGGGAGCTGTTTTTT
j_call: TRBJ2-2
d_call: TRBD1
v_call: TRBV11-3
clone_size: .

cdr3_aa: CASSPRGSYNEQFF
cdr3_nt: TGTGCCAGCAGCCCAAGGGGGTCTTACAATGAGCAGTTCTTC
j_call: TRBJ2-1
d_call: .
v_call: TRBV7-3
clone_size: .

cdr3_aa: CASSRTGYSNQPQHF
cdr3_nt: TGTGCCAGCAGCCGGACCGGGTATAGCAATCAGCCCCAGCATTTT
j_call: TRBJ1-5
d_call: .
v_call: TRBV9
clone_size: .

cdr3_aa: CASRRVAFLSNQPQHF
cdr3_nt: TGTGCCAGCAGGAGGGTAGCCTTTCTCAGCAATCAGCCCCAGCATTTT
j_call: TRBJ1-5
d_call: .
v_call: TRBV27
clone_size: .

cdr3_aa: CASSFFPGTTEETQYF
cdr3_nt: TGTGCCAGCAGCTTTTTCCCAGGGACAACAGAAGAGACCCAGTACTTC
j_call: TRBJ2-5
d_call: .
v_call: TRBV5-4
clone_size: few

cdr3_aa: CASSRQYSGANVLTF
cdr3_nt: TGTGCCAGCAGCCGACAGTACTCTGGGGCCAACGTCCTGACTTTC
j_call: TRBJ2-6
d_call: .
v_call: TRBV6-6
clone_size: few

cdr3_aa: CASSSPSGEQFF
cdr3_nt: TGTGCCAGCAGCTCCCCTTCAGGTGAGCAGTTCTTC
j_call: TRBJ2-1
d_call: .
v_call: TRBV7-9
clone_size: once

cdr3_aa: CAWSNRVGTEAFF
cdr3_nt: TGTGCCTGGAGTAACAGGGTCGGGACTGAAGCTTTCTTT
j_call: TRBJ1-1
d_call: .
v_call: TRBV30
clone_size: .

cdr3_aa: CASSFPWTNTEAFF
cdr3_nt: TGTGCCAGCAGCTTCCCCTGGACGAACACTGAAGCTTTCTTT
j_call: TRBJ1-1
d_call: .
v_call: TRBV7-9
clone_size: .

cdr3_aa: CASSRQDPKAEAFF
cdr3_nt: TGTGCCAGCAGTCGACAGGACCCGAAGGCTGAAGCTTTCTTT
j_call: TRBJ1-1
d_call: .
v_call: TRBV7-9
clone_size: .

cdr3_aa: CASTPGGGPTYEQYF
cdr3_nt: TGCGCCAGCACCCCGGGCGGGGGCCCGACCTACGAGCAGTACTTC
j_call: TRBJ2-7
d_call: .
v_call: TRBV5-1
clone_size: once

cdr3_aa: CASSLVGAGGINTQYF
cdr3_nt: TGTGCCAGCAGCTTAGTAGGAGCGGGAGGTATAAATACGCAGTATTTT
j_call: TRBJ2-3
d_call: TRBD2
v_call: TRBV7-9
clone_size: .

cdr3_aa: CASNQGQINTGELFF
cdr3_nt: TGTGCCAGCAACCAGGGACAGATTAACACCGGGGAGCTGTTTTTT
j_call: TRBJ2-2
d_call: TRBD1
v_call: TRBV9
clone_size: .

cdr3_aa: CASSRDRGFSEQFF
cdr3_nt: TGTGCCAGCAGCAGGGACAGGGGGTTTAGTGAGCAGTTCTTC
j_call: TRBJ2-1
d_call: TRBD1
v_call: TRBV2
clone_size: .

cdr3_aa: CASSEEGGGYQPQHF
cdr3_nt: TGTGCCAGCAGTGAAGAGGGAGGAGGGTATCAGCCCCAGCATTTT
j_call: TRBJ1-5
d_call: .
v_call: TRBV6-1
clone_size: .

cdr3_aa: CASSPSPRLEFFEQYF
cdr3_nt: TGCGCCAGCAGCCCCTCCCCTCGACTAGAGTTCTTCGAGCAGTACTTC
j_call: TRBJ2-7
d_call: .
v_call: TRBV4-1
clone_size: .

cdr3_aa: CASGDFGEKLFF
cdr3_nt: TGTGCCAGCGGGGACTTCGGAGAAAAACTGTTTTTT
j_call: TRBJ1-4
d_call: .
v_call: TRBV2
clone_size: .

cdr3_aa: CASRLPSGSVELFF
cdr3_nt: TGTGCCAGCAGATTGCCTAGCGGTTCGGTGGAGCTGTTTTTT
j_call: TRBJ2-2
d_call: TRBD2
v_call: TRBV7-9
clone_size: .

cdr3_aa: CASSTASGQETQYF
cdr3_nt: TGTGCCAGCAGCACCGCTAGCGGCCAAGAGACCCAGTACTTC
j_call: TRBJ2-5
d_call: TRBD2
v_call: TRBV11-3
clone_size: .

cdr3_aa: CASSAQRGEYYGYTF
cdr3_nt: TGTGCCAGTAGTGCACAGCGAGGGGAATATTATGGCTACACCTTC
j_call: TRBJ1-2
d_call: .
v_call: TRBV19
clone_size: .

cdr3_aa: CASSPEGNRQPQHF
cdr3_nt: TGTGCCAGCTCACCAGAGGGGAACCGACAGCCCCAGCATTTT
j_call: TRBJ1-5
d_call: .
v_call: TRBV18
clone_size: .

cdr3_aa: CASSDGGSGANVLTF
cdr3_nt: TGTGCCAGCAGTGACGGGGGTTCGGGGGCCAACGTCCTGACTTTC
j_call: TRBJ2-6
d_call: .
v_call: TRBV28
clone_size: .

cdr3_aa: CASSRSAGGQGTEAFF
cdr3_nt: TGTGCCAGCTCTCGATCGGCAGGAGGGCAGGGCACTGAAGCTTTCTTT
j_call: TRBJ1-1
d_call: .
v_call: TRBV18
clone_size: once

cdr3_aa: CASSPRGADTQYF
cdr3_nt: TGTGCCAGTAGTCCCAGGGGCGCAGATACGCAGTATTTT
j_call: TRBJ2-3
d_call: .
v_call: TRBV19
clone_size: .

cdr3_aa: CASSWGTGIEQFF
cdr3_nt: TGTGCCAGCAGCTGGGGGACAGGGATTGAGCAGTTCTTC
j_call: TRBJ2-1
d_call: TRBD1
v_call: TRBV11-1
clone_size: .

cdr3_aa: CASSYTQGNQPQHF
cdr3_nt: TGTGCCAGCAGTTACACCCAGGGCAATCAGCCCCAGCATTTT
j_call: TRBJ1-5
d_call: .
v_call: TRBV6-5
clone_size: once

cdr3_aa: CASGNAASGSTIYF
cdr3_nt: TGTGCCAGCGGGAATGCGGCCTCTGGAAGCACCATATATTTT
j_call: TRBJ1-3
d_call: .
v_call: TRBV6-1
clone_size: .

cdr3_aa: CASSLPLGAYTEAFF
cdr3_nt: TGTGCCAGCAGCTTGCCACTGGGGGCCTACACTGAAGCTTTCTTT
j_call: TRBJ1-1
d_call: .
v_call: TRBV5-6
clone_size: few

cdr3_aa: CASSMGEYEKLFF
cdr3_nt: TGTGCCAGTAGTATGGGGGAGTATGAAAAACTGTTTTTT
j_call: TRBJ1-4
d_call: .
v_call: TRBV19
clone_size: .